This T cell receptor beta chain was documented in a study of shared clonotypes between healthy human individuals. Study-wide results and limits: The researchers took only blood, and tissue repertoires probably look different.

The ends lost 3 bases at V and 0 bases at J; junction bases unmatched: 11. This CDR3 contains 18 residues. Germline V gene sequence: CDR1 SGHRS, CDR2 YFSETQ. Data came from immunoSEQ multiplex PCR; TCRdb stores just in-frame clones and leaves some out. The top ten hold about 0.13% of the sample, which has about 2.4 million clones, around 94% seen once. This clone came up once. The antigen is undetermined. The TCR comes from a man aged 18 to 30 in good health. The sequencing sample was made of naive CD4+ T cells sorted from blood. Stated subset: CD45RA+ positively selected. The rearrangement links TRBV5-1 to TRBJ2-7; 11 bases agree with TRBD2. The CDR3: CASSSGGLAAPSSYEQYF. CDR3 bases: TGCGCCAGCAGCTCAGGGGGACTAGCGGCACCCAGCTCCTACGAGCAGTACTTC. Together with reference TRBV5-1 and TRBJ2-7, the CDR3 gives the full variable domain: KAGVTQTPRYLIKTRGQQVTLSCSPISGHRSVSWYQQTPGQGLQFLFEYFSETQRNKGNFPGRFSGRQFSNSRSEMNVSTLELGDSALYLCASSSGGLAAPSSYEQYFGPGTRLTVT.